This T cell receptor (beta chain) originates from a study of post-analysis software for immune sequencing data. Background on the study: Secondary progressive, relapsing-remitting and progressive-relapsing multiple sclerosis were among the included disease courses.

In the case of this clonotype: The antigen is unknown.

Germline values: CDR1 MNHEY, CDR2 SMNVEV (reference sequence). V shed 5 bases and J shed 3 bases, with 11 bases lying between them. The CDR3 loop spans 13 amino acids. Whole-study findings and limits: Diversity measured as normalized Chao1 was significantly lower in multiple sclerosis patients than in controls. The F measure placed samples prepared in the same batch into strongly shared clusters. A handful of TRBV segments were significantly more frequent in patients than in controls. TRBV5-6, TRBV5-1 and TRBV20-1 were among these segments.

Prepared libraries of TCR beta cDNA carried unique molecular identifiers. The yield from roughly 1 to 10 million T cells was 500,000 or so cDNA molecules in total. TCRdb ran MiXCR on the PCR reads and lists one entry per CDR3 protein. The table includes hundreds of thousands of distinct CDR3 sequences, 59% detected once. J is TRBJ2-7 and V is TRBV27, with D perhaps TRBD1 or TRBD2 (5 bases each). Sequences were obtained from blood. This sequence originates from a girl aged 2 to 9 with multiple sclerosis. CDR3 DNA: TGTGCCAGCAGTCCCGGGGCGGACTACGAGCAGTACTTC. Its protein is CASSPGADYEQYF.